The subject of this entry is one T cell receptor (beta chain). Its specificity is unknown. The data belong to a study of T cell repertoires in cytomegalovirus infection. Study details: Both a matching HLA type and CMV infection were indicated by public TCR beta signatures. Study-level results: There were carriers of CMV plus the relevant HLA, and cumulative public TCR beta family frequency identified them. Clonotypes of TCR beta that were HLA-C-restricted and CMV-specific dominated the ex vivo response.

Germline values: CDR1 SNHLY, CDR2 FYNNEI. V shed 4 bases and J shed 4 bases, with 14 bases lying between them. The CDR3 has 14 amino acids. TCRdb ran MiXCR on the reads and lists one entry per CDR3 protein. The sample has approximately 140,000 distinct CDR3 sequences; 20% to 30% are singletons. The V call is TRBV2, the J call TRBJ2-7, with D tentatively TRBD2 (6 bases). Sequencing was done on a sample of PBMCs, sequenced either directly or after in vitro stimulation (not recorded which). This receptor was taken from a human donor in good health (CMV status not recorded). Some clones in this sample may be carry-over from other donors' samples. The chain's CDR3 is CASSASSGRYEQYF. CDR3 sequence (DNA): TGTGCCAGCAGTGCGAGTTCGGGGAGGTACGAGCAGTACTTC.